Listed below are T cell receptor beta chains from one sample, sequenced in a study of cytomegalovirus exposure and HLA in healthy donors. Some clones are missing from TCRdb's copy, which holds only in-frame ones; the method was immunoSEQ multiplex PCR. The sample has roughly 150,000 clones; 70% to 85% are singletons. Sequences were obtained from PBMCs. The receptors stem from a woman in her forties or fifties in good health and CMV-seropositive. CDR3s include the opening cysteine and the closing phenylalanine or tryptophan. The order of the fields is D gene, clone size, J gene, V gene, CDR3 protein, CDR3 DNA. A D gene is named only where the DNA matches it firmly. The listing skips clone size in some rows; elsewhere it reads once, few, many or a size class.

D: TRBD2; size: NA; J: TRBJ2-1; V: TRBV9; CDR3: CASSLSVAGSTEQFF; DNA: TGTGCCAGCAGCCTCTCTGTAGCGGGTTCCACTGAGCAGTTCTTC
D: NA; size: NA; J: TRBJ1-2; V: TRBV29-1; CDR3: CSVEGRVEGYTF; DNA: TGCAGCGTCGAGGGTCGGGTTGAGGGCTACACCTTC
D: TRBD2; size: NA; J: TRBJ2-7; V: TRBV19; CDR3: CASSTRLAGDSSYEQYF; DNA: TGTGCCAGTAGTACCCGACTAGCGGGGGACAGCTCCTACGAGCAGTACTTC
D: NA; size: NA; J: TRBJ1-2; V: TRBV12-5; CDR3: CASGLPRGLYGYTF; DNA: TGTGCTAGTGGTCTCCCGCGTGGGCTTTATGGCTACACCTTC
D: NA; size: NA; J: TRBJ2-1; V: TRBV27; CDR3: CASSLGGPTWNEQFF; DNA: TGTGCCAGCAGTTTAGGGGGCCCCACGTGGAATGAGCAGTTCTTC
D: TRBD1; size: NA; J: TRBJ2-3; V: TRBV7-8; CDR3: CASSFVQGAIISTDTQYF; DNA: TGTGCCAGCAGCTTTGTGCAGGGGGCCATCATTAGCACAGATACGCAGTATTTT
D: TRBD1; size: once; J: TRBJ1-5; V: TRBV19; CDR3: CASSPTGGAQHF; DNA: TGTGCCAGTTCGCCCACAGGGGGGGCCCAGCATTTT
D: TRBD1; size: NA; J: TRBJ2-7; V: TRBV25-1; CDR3: CASSPGQISSYEQYF; DNA: TGTGCCAGCAGCCCGGGACAGATTAGCTCCTACGAGCAGTACTTC
D: TRBD2; size: NA; J: TRBJ2-1; V: TRBV7-9; CDR3: CASSPGTKYNEQFF; DNA: TGTGCCAGCAGCCCCGGGACTAAGTACAATGAGCAGTTCTTC
D: TRBD1; size: NA; J: TRBJ2-5; V: TRBV5-4; CDR3: CASSLKVQGAGETQYF; DNA: TGTGCCAGCAGCTTGAAAGTACAGGGGGCCGGGGAGACCCAGTACTTC
D: NA; size: NA; J: TRBJ1-1; V: TRBV5-4; CDR3: CASSLDWRQMNTEAFF; DNA: TGTGCCAGCAGCCTGGATTGGCGGCAGATGAACACTGAAGCTTTCTTT
D: NA; size: NA; J: TRBJ2-1; V: TRBV5-1; CDR3: CASSLSAGNNEQFF; DNA: TGCGCCAGCAGCTTGAGTGCAGGGAACAATGAGCAGTTCTTC
D: TRBD1; size: NA; J: TRBJ2-3; V: TRBV7-9; CDR3: CSSRPPRGQDTDTQYF; DNA: TGTTCCAGCAGGCCACCCAGGGGGCAGGACACAGATACGCAGTATTTT
D: TRBD1; size: once; J: TRBJ1-2; V: TRBV7-2; CDR3: CASSLAQGGQSYGYTF; DNA: TGTGCCAGCAGCTTAGCGCAAGGGGGCCAGAGCTATGGCTACACCTTC
D: NA; size: NA; J: TRBJ2-3; V: TRBV20-1; CDR3: CSVDSADTQYF; DNA: TGCAGTGTCGATAGTGCAGATACGCAGTATTTT
D: TRBD1; size: NA; J: TRBJ1-5; V: TRBV7-9; CDR3: CASSLGGRGPQPQHF; DNA: TGTGCCAGCAGCTTAGGCGGCAGGGGGCCTCAGCCCCAGCATTTT
D: TRBD1; size: NA; J: TRBJ1-5; V: TRBV15; CDR3: CATSLDRGPNQPQHF; DNA: TGTGCCACCTCTCTCGACAGGGGGCCGAATCAGCCCCAGCATTTT
D: TRBD2; size: once; J: TRBJ2-3; V: TRBV10-3; CDR3: CAISRLAGGLDTQYF; DNA: TGTGCCATCAGTAGGCTAGCGGGGGGTTTAGATACGCAGTATTTT
D: NA; size: NA; J: TRBJ1-6; V: TRBV4-3; CDR3: CASSHDTGQGSPLHF; DNA: TGCGCCAGCAGCCACGATACAGGGCAGGGTTCACCCCTCCACTTT
D: TRBD1; size: NA; J: TRBJ2-7; V: TRBV18; CDR3: CASSPGQGVYEQYF; DNA: TGTGCCAGCTCACCGGGACAGGGGGTATACGAGCAGTACTTC
D: TRBD2; size: once; J: TRBJ2-3; V: TRBV4-3; CDR3: CASSQGTSGGDTQYF; DNA: TGCGCCAGCAGCCAAGGAACTAGCGGGGGAGATACGCAGTATTTT
D: NA; size: NA; J: TRBJ1-6; V: TRBV6-4; CDR3: CASSVRRGVYNSPLHF; DNA: TGTGCCAGCAGTGTCCGCCGGGGGGTCTATAATTCACCCCTCCACTTT
D: NA; size: NA; J: TRBJ2-7; V: TRBV30; CDR3: CAWSAPTGTLSYEQYF; DNA: TGTGCCTGGAGTGCACCTACCGGGACACTTTCCTACGAGCAGTACTTC
D: TRBD2; size: NA; J: TRBJ2-7; V: TRBV18; CDR3: CASSPPGLAGGVHEQYF; DNA: TGTGCCAGCTCACCACCGGGACTAGCGGGGGGAGTACACGAGCAGTACTTC
D: TRBD1; size: NA; J: TRBJ2-6; V: TRBV2; CDR3: CASSVDRGKGLWANVLTF; DNA: TGTGCCAGCAGTGTCGACAGGGGAAAGGGTCTCTGGGCCAACGTTCTGACTTTC
D: TRBD1; size: once; J: TRBJ2-2; V: TRBV7-2; CDR3: CASSSGTGYTGELFF; DNA: TGTGCCAGCAGCTCCGGGACAGGATACACCGGGGAGCTGTTTTTT
D: NA; size: NA; J: TRBJ1-3; V: TRBV30; CDR3: CAWSVTEAGNTIYF; DNA: TGTGCCTGGAGTGTAACGGAGGCTGGAAACACCATATATTTT
D: NA; size: NA; J: TRBJ1-1; V: TRBV7-9; CDR3: CASSLSSDEAFF; DNA: TGTGCCAGCAGCTTATCCAGTGATGAAGCTTTCTTT
D: TRBD1; size: NA; J: TRBJ2-2; V: TRBV13; CDR3: CASSRDRATGELFF; DNA: TGTGCCAGCAGTCGAGACAGGGCCACCGGGGAGCTGTTTTTT
D: NA; size: NA; J: TRBJ1-1; V: TRBV6-1; CDR3: CASSKQQAGGTEAFF; DNA: TGTGCCAGCAGCAAGCAGCAGGCAGGTGGCACTGAAGCTTTCTTT
D: TRBD1; size: NA; J: TRBJ1-6; V: TRBV11-2; CDR3: CASSLGTGGPLHF; DNA: TGTGCCAGCAGCTTAGGGACAGGGGGGCCCCTCCACTTT
D: TRBD1; size: NA; J: TRBJ2-1; V: TRBV4-2; CDR3: CASSQEGRQGAFYNEQFF; DNA: TGTGCCAGCAGCCAAGAAGGGCGACAGGGGGCCTTTTACAATGAGCAGTTCTTC
D: NA; size: NA; J: TRBJ1-2; V: TRBV9; CDR3: CASSVGVGDYGYTF; DNA: TGTGCCAGCAGCGTAGGGGTCGGAGACTACGGCTACACCTTC
D: NA; size: NA; J: TRBJ1-6; V: TRBV7-9; CDR3: CASSLADSPLHF; DNA: TGTGCCAGCAGCTTGGCCGATTCACCCCTCCACTTT
D: NA; size: NA; J: TRBJ2-3; V: TRBV5-1; CDR3: CASSPGGADTQYF; DNA: TGCGCCAGCAGCCCGGGCGGGGCAGATACGCAGTATTTT
D: TRBD2; size: NA; J: TRBJ2-3; V: TRBV4-3; CDR3: CASSQGSSGGADTQYF; DNA: TGCGCCAGCAGCCAAGGGTCTAGCGGGGGGGCAGATACGCAGTATTTT
D: NA; size: NA; J: TRBJ1-6; V: TRBV15; CDR3: CATSTETGSNSPLHF; DNA: TGTGCCACCAGCACAGAGACAGGTAGCAATTCACCCCTCCACTTT
D: NA; size: NA; J: TRBJ2-1; V: TRBV30; CDR3: CAWTPGGGLYNEQFF; DNA: TGTGCCTGGACCCCCGGAGGGGGCCTCTACAATGAGCAGTTCTTC
D: TRBD1; size: NA; J: TRBJ1-6; V: TRBV30; CDR3: CAWSVDRVALHF; DNA: TGTGCCTGGAGTGTCGACAGGGTGGCCCTCCACTTT
D: NA; size: NA; J: TRBJ1-2; V: TRBV29-1; CDR3: CSVFRRDSYGYTF; DNA: TGCAGCGTTTTCCGCAGGGACTCATATGGCTACACCTTC
D: TRBD2; size: once; J: TRBJ2-1; V: TRBV27; CDR3: CASSLSDGLAAKNEQFF; DNA: TGTGCCAGCAGTTTATCAGATGGACTAGCTGCGAAGAATGAGCAGTTCTTC
D: TRBD1; size: NA; J: TRBJ1-1; V: TRBV25-1; CDR3: CASSQPGQGRRMAFF; DNA: TGTGCCAGCAGCCAACCGGGACAGGGGAGACGAATGGCTTTCTTT
D: TRBD2; size: NA; J: TRBJ2-2; V: TRBV30; CDR3: CAARALAYTGELFF; DNA: TGTGCCGCGCGGGCACTAGCGTACACCGGGGAGCTGTTTTTT
D: TRBD2; size: NA; J: TRBJ2-7; V: TRBV11-2; CDR3: CASSIGLAGQEQYF; DNA: TGTGCCAGCAGCATCGGACTAGCGGGGCAAGAGCAGTACTTC
D: NA; size: NA; J: TRBJ2-1; V: TRBV6-5; CDR3: CASSYSPSFLNEQFF; DNA: TGTGCCAGCAGTTACTCCCCTAGTTTCCTCAATGAGCAGTTCTTC
D: NA; size: NA; J: TRBJ1-4; V: TRBV6-1; CDR3: CASSGDSEWGEKLFF; DNA: TGTGCCAGCAGTGGAGACAGTGAGTGGGGTGAAAAACTGTTTTTT
D: NA; size: NA; J: TRBJ1-4; V: TRBV2; CDR3: CASSVQEKEKLFF; DNA: TGTGCCAGCAGTGTACAGGAGAAGGAAAAACTGTTTTTT
D: NA; size: NA; J: TRBJ1-3; V: TRBV6-1; CDR3: CATRQAGNTIYF; DNA: TGTGCCACCCGACAGGCAGGAAACACCATATATTTT
D: NA; size: NA; J: TRBJ1-2; V: TRBV2; CDR3: CASSDSDYGYTF; DNA: TGTGCCAGCAGTGACTCAGACTATGGCTACACCTTC
D: NA; size: NA; J: TRBJ2-5; V: TRBV27; CDR3: CASSPLKESLRETQYF; DNA: TGTGCCAGCAGTCCCCTTAAGGAATCTTTGCGGGAGACCCAGTACTTC
D: TRBD1; size: NA; J: TRBJ1-1; V: TRBV19; CDR3: CASSWTGRDTEAFF; DNA: TGTGCCAGTAGTTGGACAGGGAGGGACACTGAAGCTTTCTTT
D: NA; size: NA; J: TRBJ2-7; V: TRBV19; CDR3: CASSIRGTGEQYF; DNA: TGTGCCAGTAGTATTCGGGGGACTGGGGAGCAGTACTTC
D: NA; size: NA; J: TRBJ2-1; V: TRBV7-2; CDR3: CASSSGVRYNEQFF; DNA: TGTGCCAGCAGCTCCGGAGTGAGATACAATGAGCAGTTCTTC
D: TRBD1; size: NA; J: TRBJ2-7; V: TRBV10-1; CDR3: CASTTGASYEQYF; DNA: TGCGCCAGTACGACAGGGGCCTCCTACGAGCAGTACTTC
D: TRBD1; size: once; J: TRBJ2-7; V: TRBV5-1; CDR3: CASSQNPGQGTSIDF; DNA: TGCGCCAGCAGCCAAAACCCGGGACAGGGGACGAGTATAGACTTC
D: TRBD2; size: NA; J: TRBJ2-3; V: TRBV7-2; CDR3: CASSPSGGTDTQYF; DNA: TGTGCCAGCAGCCCATCGGGGGGGACAGATACGCAGTATTTT
D: NA; size: NA; J: TRBJ2-7; V: TRBV6-1; CDR3: CASSESTTRDYEQYF; DNA: TGTGCCAGCAGTGAATCGACGACTAGGGACTACGAGCAGTACTTC
D: TRBD1; size: NA; J: TRBJ1-2; V: TRBV7-2; CDR3: CASSLPTGGGYTF; DNA: TGTGCCAGCAGCCTACCGACAGGGGGTGGCTACACCTTC
D: TRBD2; size: NA; J: TRBJ2-3; V: TRBV15; CDR3: CATSRLASGGAGDTQYF; DNA: TGTGCCACCAGCAGGTTGGCTAGCGGGGGGGCGGGAGATACGCAGTATTTT
D: TRBD1; size: few; J: TRBJ2-7; V: TRBV19; CDR3: CASTPTGTDFHEQYF; DNA: TGTGCCAGTACCCCCACCGGGACAGACTTCCACGAGCAGTACTTC